This T cell receptor (beta chain) came from a study of T cells after yellow fever vaccination. Study-wide results and limits: Abundant bulk-population clonotypes could contaminate the FACS-sorted repertoires. Faster peaking, at day 5 versus 15, marked a secondary response that was weaker. Post-booster reappearance was seen for most primary-vaccination clones (roughly 97% CD4, around 88% CD8). Overall, a small share of clonotypes was seen in both CD4 and CD8 compartments.

TCRdb itself ran the 5' RACE reads through MiXCR, one entry per CDR3 protein. This table holds over 130,000 distinct CDR3 sequences, more than 6% found once. This clonotype was recorded many times. Its antigen is currently unknown. The CDR3 totals 15 residues. The ends were cut back, 5 bases at V and 10 bases at J, with 21 bases in the middle. This rearrangement joins TRBV12-3 or TRBV12-4 to TRBJ2-1, with a tentative D call TRBD1 (6 bases). The clonotype originates from a young man who received the YFV17D yellow fever vaccine. The sample was CD4+ T cells sorted from PBMCs, taken 5 days after the yellow fever booster vaccination. The CDR3 region is CASSRTDSIQWEQFF. CDR3 sequence (DNA): TGTGCCAGCAGTCGGACAGATAGTATACAATGGGAGCAGTTCTTC.